The clone carrying this T cell receptor beta chain was found a few times. What it recognizes is unknown. A primer matching the constant region was used to make TCR beta cDNA from 500 to 650 ng of total RNA. What produced the TCR beta libraries was three nested multiplex PCR rounds using slightly modified ARM-PCR. PCR rounds one and two used TRBV1-TRBV30 forward primers with a C-beta reverse primer for around 9 cycles each. TCRdb reprocessed the multiplex PCR reads via MiXCR and lists one record per CDR3 protein. Of 40,000 to 55,000 distinct CDR3 sequences listed, about two thirds were seen once; the top ten hold just under 30%. The data originate from a study of tumor-infiltrating lymphocytes in primary liver carcinoma. Across the whole study: Each of the growths was stage T1-T3 N0M0, extending about 4 to 10 cm across. Sequencing of the samples generated roughly 3.5 to 7.13 million productive TCRbeta reads, with similar yields across tissue types.

Unsorted bulk tissue, about 19-30 mg of it, served as the source for co-extraction of RNA and DNA. Study-wide results and limits: Only about 7.5-25% of top clones were detected in all five tumor regions.

This CDR3 is 12 amino acids long. The germline gives CDR1 SEHNR, CDR2 FQNEAQ (reference sequence). V gave up 5 bases and J gave up 5 bases, with 6 bases separating them. The rearrangement joins TRBV7-9 to TRBJ1-4; D is unresolved. The TCR comes from a man aged 35 to 55 with primary liver carcinoma and hepatitis B virus infection. Sample: liver tumor tissue from sampling region 5. Subset indicated: tumor region T5, tumor centre. The CDR3 coding sequence is TGTGCCAGCAGCCAAGCAAATGAAAAACTGTTTTTT. Its translation: CASSQANEKLFF.